Described below is a single TCR beta chain sequence and its context. The data are from a study of T cell responses to AZD1222 COVID-19 vaccine. Sequencing was performed with immunoSEQ multiplex PCR; in TCRdb, only in-frame clones are kept and a portion is missing. Among roughly 120,000 clones listed, around 85% were seen once. V lost 5 bases and J 1 base, leaving 8 bases between the germline ends. CDR3 length: 14 residues. Per the germline V gene, CDR1 is MNHEY and CDR2 is SMNVEV (reference sequence). This clonotype originated in an adult in good health. The sample was peripheral blood, taken on day 0 of AZD1222 vaccination. The V call is TRBV27, the J call TRBJ1-4; D unresolved. CDR3 in amino acids: CASSNIRTNEKLFF. CDR3 bases: TGTGCCAGCAGTAACATTCGAACTAATGAAAAACTGTTTTTT.